The T cell receptor (beta chain) under discussion was sequenced for a study of glioma-infiltrating T cells after dendritic cell vaccination. Overall study findings and caveats: TCR clonality showed no direct relationship with survival.

Measured with immunoSEQ multiplex PCR; TCRdb has only the in-frame clones, and not every one. The top ten hold roughly an eighth of the sample, which has about 49,000 clones, around 86% seen once. As concerns this clone: Its antigen is not known.

The CDR3 length is 12 residues. In germline, CDR1 is ENHRY, CDR2 SYGVKD. The ends were cut back, 9 bases at V and 3 bases at J, with 9 bases in the middle. This material consisted of blood, taken before dendritic cell vaccination. V and J are TRBV10-3 and TRBJ1-5; D possibly corresponds to TRBD1 (6 bases). This clonotype originated in a human donor with glioblastoma. The CDR3 reads CAIGQNNQPQHF. CDR3 bases: TGTGCCATAGGACAGAACAATCAGCCCCAGCATTTT.